A selection of T cell receptor beta chains follows, all from one sample in a study of T-cell reconstitution after alpha-beta-depleted transplantation in children. A single record per CDR3 protein comes from TCRdb applying MiXCR to the PCR reads. Of about 980,000 distinct CDR3 sequences listed, roughly 29% were seen once; the top ten hold 25% to 35%. The specimen was PBMCs, mostly from graft donor cells, collected 360 days after TCRalphabeta/CD19-depleted stem cell transplant. These receptors originate from a boy in the first two years of life who had a stem cell transplant for SCID, so the T cells may come from the graft donor. The CDR3 runs from the conserved cysteine through the conserved F or W. The order of the fields is CDR3 DNA, CDR3 protein, J gene, clone size, V gene, D gene. A D gene is named only where the DNA matches it firmly. Where a row states a size, it is once, few, many or the class of an expanded clone; other rows omit it.

cdr3_nt: TGTGCCAGCCGTCGGGTGTCGAACACCGGGGAGCTGTTTTTT
cdr3_aa: CASRRVSNTGELFF
j_call: TRBJ2-2
clone_size: few
v_call: TRBV24-1
d_call: NA

cdr3_nt: TGCGCCAGCAGCTTGGCCCCCTCACGGTCCGGGGGGGAGCAGTTCTTC
cdr3_aa: CASSLAPSRSGGEQFF
j_call: TRBJ2-1
clone_size: NA
v_call: TRBV5-1
d_call: TRBD2

cdr3_nt: TGTGCCAGCAGCTCCCACCAATACAGGGGCGCGAACACCGGGGAGCTGTTTTTT
cdr3_aa: CASSSHQYRGANTGELFF
j_call: TRBJ2-2
clone_size: NA
v_call: TRBV6-1
d_call: TRBD1

cdr3_nt: TGCAGCGCCCGGGGTCGAGCGGGCACTGAAGCTTTCTTT
cdr3_aa: CSARGRAGTEAFF
j_call: TRBJ1-1
clone_size: few
v_call: TRBV29-1
d_call: NA

cdr3_nt: TGTGCCAGCAGCTTTAGAGGGCCGGAGGAGATTAAGGGCCAGCCCCAGCATTTT
cdr3_aa: CASSFRGPEEIKGQPQHF
j_call: TRBJ1-5
clone_size: few
v_call: TRBV7-8
d_call: NA

cdr3_nt: TGTGCCACCAGCAGAGGACTACTCGACCGTAATCAGCCCCAGCATTTT
cdr3_aa: CATSRGLLDRNQPQHF
j_call: TRBJ1-5
clone_size: few
v_call: TRBV15
d_call: NA

cdr3_nt: TGTGCCAGCAGCCTACAAGCGGGGAGCTCCTACAATGAGCAGTTCTTC
cdr3_aa: CASSLQAGSSYNEQFF
j_call: TRBJ2-1
clone_size: many
v_call: TRBV14
d_call: TRBD2

cdr3_nt: TGTGCCAGCAGTCTAACAACAGGGGGCTATGGCTACACCTTC
cdr3_aa: CASSLTTGGYGYTF
j_call: TRBJ1-2
clone_size: NA
v_call: TRBV12-3/TRBV12-4
d_call: TRBD1

cdr3_nt: TGTGCCAGCAGCCCCTCTACAGGGGGAAAAAACACCTACGAGCAGTACTTC
cdr3_aa: CASSPSTGGKNTYEQYF
j_call: TRBJ2-7
clone_size: NA
v_call: TRBV4-2
d_call: TRBD1

cdr3_nt: TGCGCCAGCAGCTCCCTGGAAGGCACAGATACGCAGTATTTT
cdr3_aa: CASSSLEGTDTQYF
j_call: TRBJ2-3
clone_size: NA
v_call: TRBV5-1
d_call: NA

cdr3_nt: TGTGCCGCAACGGGCAGGGCCCACGAGCAGTACTTC
cdr3_aa: CAATGRAHEQYF
j_call: TRBJ2-7
clone_size: few
v_call: TRBV28
d_call: NA

cdr3_nt: TGCGCCAGCAGCTTGGTGGCAGGGACGGATGGCTACACCTTC
cdr3_aa: CASSLVAGTDGYTF
j_call: TRBJ1-2
clone_size: NA
v_call: TRBV5-1
d_call: NA

cdr3_nt: TGCAGTGCTACCGGGACTAGCGGGGGGGACCAAGAGACCCAGTACTTC
cdr3_aa: CSATGTSGGDQETQYF
j_call: TRBJ2-5
clone_size: few
v_call: TRBV20-1
d_call: TRBD2

cdr3_nt: TGTGCCAGCAGTTACGGGGCGCTAGCGGGGACCGGGGAGCTGTTTTTT
cdr3_aa: CASSYGALAGTGELFF
j_call: TRBJ2-2
clone_size: NA
v_call: TRBV6-5
d_call: TRBD2

cdr3_nt: TGTGCCAGCAACGCACCCCTAGCGGACCAAGAGACCCAGTACTTC
cdr3_aa: CASNAPLADQETQYF
j_call: TRBJ2-5
clone_size: few
v_call: TRBV6-2/TRBV6-3
d_call: TRBD2

cdr3_nt: TGTGCCAGCAGTTTGAGCGGGGGGCCCCAGTATTTT
cdr3_aa: CASSLSGGPQYF
j_call: TRBJ2-3
clone_size: NA
v_call: TRBV28
d_call: TRBD2

cdr3_nt: TGTGCCAGCAGCTTAGTGTCCGCTGGAGGGACCCAGTACTTC
cdr3_aa: CASSLVSAGGTQYF
j_call: TRBJ2-5
clone_size: NA
v_call: TRBV7-2
d_call: NA

cdr3_nt: TGTGCCAGCAGACTGTCGGGGGGGGCCCCAGATACGCAGTATTTT
cdr3_aa: CASRLSGGAPDTQYF
j_call: TRBJ2-3
clone_size: NA
v_call: TRBV12-3/TRBV12-4
d_call: TRBD2

cdr3_nt: TGTGCCAGCAGCGTGGGGCTGGGGTTGAGCACTGAAGCTTTCTTT
cdr3_aa: CASSVGLGLSTEAFF
j_call: TRBJ1-1
clone_size: NA
v_call: TRBV7-9
d_call: NA

cdr3_nt: TGCAGTGCTAGAGGCAGGGCGCCCACCGGGGAGCTGTTTTTT
cdr3_aa: CSARGRAPTGELFF
j_call: TRBJ2-2
clone_size: NA
v_call: TRBV20-1
d_call: NA

cdr3_nt: TGTGCCAGCAGCTCCCGGAAGGGGCCCTCTTACGAGCAGTACTTC
cdr3_aa: CASSSRKGPSYEQYF
j_call: TRBJ2-7
clone_size: few
v_call: TRBV11-2
d_call: NA

cdr3_nt: TGTGCCAGCAGCCCCCGACAGTCTGGAAACACCATATATTTT
cdr3_aa: CASSPRQSGNTIYF
j_call: TRBJ1-3
clone_size: NA
v_call: TRBV3-1
d_call: NA

cdr3_nt: TGCGCCAGCAGCTTGGCCGCGGACTCCCGCACAGATACGCAGTATTTT
cdr3_aa: CASSLAADSRTDTQYF
j_call: TRBJ2-3
clone_size: NA
v_call: TRBV5-1
d_call: NA

cdr3_nt: TGTGCCAGCACTTCCAACTATCCCTACGAGCAGTACTTC
cdr3_aa: CASTSNYPYEQYF
j_call: TRBJ2-7
clone_size: once
v_call: TRBV6-5
d_call: NA

cdr3_nt: TGTGCCAGCAGAGGTGGGAATAGGGAAAAACTGTTTTTT
cdr3_aa: CASRGGNREKLFF
j_call: TRBJ1-4
clone_size: NA
v_call: TRBV25-1
d_call: NA

cdr3_nt: TGTGCCAGCAGTTGGGGTCAGGGGAAGAGCGGCTACACCTTC
cdr3_aa: CASSWGQGKSGYTF
j_call: TRBJ1-2
clone_size: NA
v_call: TRBV12-3/TRBV12-4
d_call: NA

cdr3_nt: TGTGCCAGCAGCTTACCTAAGGGCAGAGGGGCAGATACGCAGTATTTT
cdr3_aa: CASSLPKGRGADTQYF
j_call: TRBJ2-3
clone_size: NA
v_call: TRBV11-2
d_call: NA

cdr3_nt: TGCGCCAGCAGCCGTGGAGGCCCTGGGTTCTCCTACGAGCAGTACTTC
cdr3_aa: CASSRGGPGFSYEQYF
j_call: TRBJ2-7
clone_size: NA
v_call: TRBV5-1
d_call: NA

cdr3_nt: TGCGCCAGCAGCCATCAAACCAGGGGTCCTTTCTACAATGAGCAGTTCTTC
cdr3_aa: CASSHQTRGPFYNEQFF
j_call: TRBJ2-1
clone_size: NA
v_call: TRBV4-1
d_call: NA

cdr3_nt: TGTGCCAGCAGTTTTCACGGCGACAGTCCGGGCTACGAGCAGTACTTC
cdr3_aa: CASSFHGDSPGYEQYF
j_call: TRBJ2-7
clone_size: many
v_call: TRBV28
d_call: NA

cdr3_nt: TGTGCCAGCACCATGACAGGGGATGCCTATAATTCACCCCTCCACTTT
cdr3_aa: CASTMTGDAYNSPLHF
j_call: TRBJ1-6
clone_size: many
v_call: TRBV2
d_call: TRBD1

cdr3_nt: TGTGCCAGCAGCCGGGTAGGCGCCGGGGAGCTGTTTTTT
cdr3_aa: CASSRVGAGELFF
j_call: TRBJ2-2
clone_size: once
v_call: TRBV3-1
d_call: NA

cdr3_nt: TGCGCCAGCAGCCAATCCACGGGGGGGATGGGCGAGCAGTACTTC
cdr3_aa: CASSQSTGGMGEQYF
j_call: TRBJ2-7
clone_size: NA
v_call: TRBV4-3
d_call: TRBD2

cdr3_nt: TGCGCCAGCAGCCCCGTCGTGGGCGTAGACCAAGAGACCCAGTACTTC
cdr3_aa: CASSPVVGVDQETQYF
j_call: TRBJ2-5
clone_size: few
v_call: TRBV4-1
d_call: NA

cdr3_nt: TGTGCCAGCAGCTTTGGGGGGATGCATCAGCCCCAGCATTTT
cdr3_aa: CASSFGGMHQPQHF
j_call: TRBJ1-5
clone_size: NA
v_call: TRBV7-2
d_call: NA

cdr3_nt: TGTGCCAGCAGCGATAGCCGACACAGGCGGGAGACCCAGTACTTC
cdr3_aa: CASSDSRHRRETQYF
j_call: TRBJ2-5
clone_size: NA
v_call: TRBV9
d_call: NA

cdr3_nt: TGTGCCAGCAGCGTAAGCCCGGGGCCCCAAGAGACCCAGTACTTC
cdr3_aa: CASSVSPGPQETQYF
j_call: TRBJ2-5
clone_size: NA
v_call: TRBV9
d_call: NA

cdr3_nt: TGTGCCAGCAGCCACCGACAGGGGGCGGGGAATGGCGGGGAGCTGTTTTTT
cdr3_aa: CASSHRQGAGNGGELFF
j_call: TRBJ2-2
clone_size: NA
v_call: TRBV4-2
d_call: TRBD1

cdr3_nt: TGCAGTGCCTCTGCTAGCGGGGGGGCCGAGACCCAGTACTTC
cdr3_aa: CSASASGGAETQYF
j_call: TRBJ2-5
clone_size: few
v_call: TRBV20-1
d_call: TRBD2

cdr3_nt: TGTGCCAGCTCACCTAGCGGGGGCTACAGCTCCTACAATGAGCAGTTCTTC
cdr3_aa: CASSPSGGYSSYNEQFF
j_call: TRBJ2-1
clone_size: NA
v_call: TRBV18
d_call: TRBD2

cdr3_nt: TGCGCCAGCAGGTTCGTACTGATCGGAGATACGCAGTATTTT
cdr3_aa: CASRFVLIGDTQYF
j_call: TRBJ2-3
clone_size: few
v_call: TRBV5-1
d_call: NA

cdr3_nt: TGTGCCAGCAACTTAGGGGGGACAGGGGATCAGCCCCAGCATTTT
cdr3_aa: CASNLGGTGDQPQHF
j_call: TRBJ1-5
clone_size: few
v_call: TRBV12-3/TRBV12-4
d_call: TRBD1

cdr3_nt: TGTGCCAGCAGCCGGAGCGGGGGGGCGAACACCGGGGAGCTGTTTTTT
cdr3_aa: CASSRSGGANTGELFF
j_call: TRBJ2-2
clone_size: NA
v_call: TRBV7-9
d_call: TRBD2

cdr3_nt: TGTGCCAGCAGCATAAGGGGAGGGGGCATTCGGAGGGAGACCCAGTACTTC
cdr3_aa: CASSIRGGGIRRETQYF
j_call: TRBJ2-5
clone_size: NA
v_call: TRBV7-2
d_call: NA

cdr3_nt: TGCGCCAGCAGCCGAACACAGGGACCTAACTCTGGGGCCAACGTCCTGACTTTC
cdr3_aa: CASSRTQGPNSGANVLTF
j_call: TRBJ2-6
clone_size: NA
v_call: TRBV5-1
d_call: NA

cdr3_nt: TGTGCCAGCAGCTTATTAAATGCTGCCCCGAACACCGGGGAGCTGTTTTTT
cdr3_aa: CASSLLNAAPNTGELFF
j_call: TRBJ2-2
clone_size: once
v_call: TRBV7-3
d_call: NA

cdr3_nt: TGCAGTGCTAAGGGGCTAGCGGCAGCTAGCACAGATACGCAGTATTTT
cdr3_aa: CSAKGLAAASTDTQYF
j_call: TRBJ2-3
clone_size: NA
v_call: TRBV20-1
d_call: TRBD2

cdr3_nt: TGTGCCAGCAGCGCGGGCCTGAGGGGTGAGGCTAATGAAAAACTGTTTTTT
cdr3_aa: CASSAGLRGEANEKLFF
j_call: TRBJ1-4
clone_size: NA
v_call: TRBV9
d_call: NA

cdr3_nt: TGTGCCAGCAGTTACTCGAGAGTCAGTAATTCACCCCTCCACTTT
cdr3_aa: CASSYSRVSNSPLHF
j_call: TRBJ1-6
clone_size: NA
v_call: TRBV6-5
d_call: NA

cdr3_nt: TGCAGTGCTACAGCCGGACTAACCGGGGAGCTGTTTTTT
cdr3_aa: CSATAGLTGELFF
j_call: TRBJ2-2
clone_size: NA
v_call: TRBV20-1
d_call: NA

cdr3_nt: TGTGCCAGCAGTTGGAGAGCGGGGGAAAATTCAGAGACCCAGTACTTC
cdr3_aa: CASSWRAGENSETQYF
j_call: TRBJ2-5
clone_size: NA
v_call: TRBV27
d_call: TRBD2

cdr3_nt: NA
cdr3_aa: CASSFLAVQETQYF
j_call: TRBJ2-5
clone_size: few
v_call: TRBV28
d_call: NA

cdr3_nt: TGTGCCAGCAGCCCCGCAGGGGCGAACTATGGCTACACCTTC
cdr3_aa: CASSPAGANYGYTF
j_call: TRBJ1-2
clone_size: few
v_call: TRBV7-9
d_call: NA

cdr3_nt: TGTGCCAGCAGTTTTCTTCTAGCGGGGGGCCACCACGAGCAGTACTTC
cdr3_aa: CASSFLLAGGHHEQYF
j_call: TRBJ2-7
clone_size: few
v_call: TRBV12-3/TRBV12-4
d_call: TRBD2